This record looks at one T cell receptor (beta chain) sequence and its context. In its sample, this clone was seen a few times. Its binding antigen is unknown. No base quality values were provided; no much bigger clone lies one nucleotide off. The library came from the immunoSEQ multiplex PCR assay. RNA was extracted from all samples and reverse transcribed into cDNA, which served as template for TCR sequencing. First-strand cDNA was synthesized with SuperScript III using a 2:1 mix of oligo-dT and random hexamers. A synthetic immune receptor repertoire was used to measure amplification bias, and any remaining bias was corrected computationally. In the source study's methods: Raw reads were preprocessed to remove errors, and CDR3 was defined according to IMGT conventions as the region from the conserved cysteine to phenylalanine. Clonality was calculated as 1 minus Shannon entropy normalized by log2 of the number of productive unique TCRs. CD4 or CD8 identity of scalp clones was inferred by cross-referencing scalp TCRbeta sequences with sorted blood CD4 and CD8 repertoires. TCRdb re-hosts the immuneACCESS table, in-frame sequences only. Its copies lack some clones; in the studies checked, an unresolved V gene accounts for under half of them, and the cause for the rest is not known. The DNA was the basis for D and trimming; V, J and clone size are from that table. The sample table lists 210,000 or so clones, more than 60% of them with a count of one. The ten largest clones add up to 0.95% to 1.5% of the sample.

What the treatment or condition label conveys for this sample: oral pan-JAK inhibitor, 5-10 mg twice daily. Lesional scalp punch biopsies and peripheral blood were obtained from alopecia areata patients. PBMCs were separated by density centrifugation and stained for CD3, CD4 and CD8, after which CD4+ and CD8+ T cells were sorted on a FACSAria. The sample originates from a study of CD8+ T cells in alopecia areata (dated by TCRdb to 2016 to 2019). Broadly, across the study: Treated patients were enrolled in an open-label pilot trial of oral tofacitinib at 5 to 10 mg twice daily for moderate-to-severe alopecia areata. RNA was obtained with the PAXgene miRNA kit for fixed scalp, the miRNeasy kit for PBMCs, and the RNeasy kit for mouse skin. Tofacitinib was given for 6 to 18 months, followed by 6 months of follow-up off drug to assess delayed response and recurrence. In humans, TCRbeta sequencing was performed on scalp tissue and on sorted CD4+ and CD8+ peripheral blood T cells from healthy controls and from patients with patchy or totalis/universalis alopecia areata. TCRbeta CDR3 regions were amplified by immunoSEQ multiplex PCR with 35 Vbeta forward and 13 Jbeta reverse primers. To study T cell clonal expansion in alopecia areata, the researchers applied high-throughput TCRbeta sequencing to both the C3H/HeJ mouse model and human patients. For the treated patients, the SALT score, which quantifies what percentage of scalp surface area is affected, served as the measure of disease severity. Clonality in the scalp was compared among normal scalp (n=4), patchy alopecia areata scalp (n=8), and alopecia totalis/universalis scalp (n=8). Biopsies were taken from tofacitinib-treated patients at baseline and at 4 and 24 weeks of treatment, and a later scalp biopsy was taken in several of the tofacitinib-treated patients. Broader findings and caveats from the paper: During tofacitinib treatment, many expanded lesional clones remained in scalp and blood, and this persistence may partly explain relapse after treatment is stopped. Compared with mice, TCR sequences shared between patients were less clear, possibly partly because of HLA diversity across the patient population. Because the treated cohort was small and had just a single nonresponder, larger studies are needed to establish links between baseline CD8+ expansion and response. With tofacitinib, both scalp clonality and the number of expanded CD8+ clones among the top 100 scalp clones went down significantly. Unlike mouse skin, where gammadelta T cells dominate, normal human skin contains resident alphabeta T cells that get sequenced too, which complicates analysis of the scalp TCR repertoire. Lesional scalp, especially in alopecia totalis/universalis, showed higher clonality and more expanded CD8+ clones than normal scalp, suggesting antigenic drive.

V loses 4 bases at its end and J loses 10 bases; junction bases beyond the gene matches: 4. The CDR3 has 12 amino acids, counting the end cysteine and phenylalanine. The DNA shown is the 36-base CDR3, in frame from base 1. As encoded in the germline V gene, CDR1 is SGHVS while CDR2 is FQNEAQ. This specimen consisted of CD4+ T cells sorted from blood, obtained at approximately week 44, from a patient treated with tofacitinib. The chain is assembled from TRBV7-8 and TRBJ2-5; TRBD1 aligns with 9 central bases. This clonotype was obtained from a human donor with alopecia areata. The DNA is TGTGCCAGCAGCTGGGACAGGGTGGACCAGTACTTC. This is translated as CASSWDRVDQYF.